Given below is one T cell receptor (beta chain) in context. Its antigen is unknown. The data derive from a study of T cell repertoires in cytomegalovirus infection. Whole-study context: The public TCR beta signatures pointed to both CMV infection and matching HLA type.

In TCRdb, the reads were re-called with MiXCR into one record per CDR3 protein. The sample consists of around 330,000 distinct CDR3 sequences, about a sixth of them appearing once. The trim removed 3 bases at V and 5 bases at J, leaving 7 bases unmatched. CDR1 SEHNR and CDR2 FQNEAQ come from the germline V gene (reference sequence). This CDR3 contains 15 residues. Study-wide points: Carriers of CMV and the relevant HLA type were discriminated by public TCR beta frequency. Predominance within the ex vivo response was attributable to HLA-C-restricted CMV-specific TCR beta clonotypes.

The chain has TRBV7-9 and TRBJ2-3; 8 bases agree with TRBD2. Sequencing was done on a sample of PBMCs. This sequence originates from a human donor in good health (CMV status not recorded). Some clones in this sample may be carry-over from other donors' samples. As DNA, the CDR3 is TGTGCCAGCAGCTTTAGCGGGGTTCTAAGAGATACGCAGTATTTT. This gives the protein CASSFSGVLRDTQYF.